This TCR beta chain came from a study of shared clonotypes between healthy human individuals (dated by TCRdb to 2019 to 2021). Study-wide context: The cohort comprised a couple of women and a few men aged 18 to 49 years. To estimate repertoire size and how much clonotype sharing occurs between individuals, the study deeply sequenced the blood TCR repertoires of roughly 5 healthy adults. To increase sequencing depth and limit assay-specific biases, different laboratories used diverse techniques to prepare libraries and sequence TCR repertoires. For each donor, three plates each were used for CD4 naive and CD4 memory, two plates were used for CD8 naive, and one plate was used for CD8 memory. Between about 0.8 and 9.5 billion PBMCs per donor were obtained by leukapheresis. The investigation overall reported the following: Naive subsets generally had larger estimated clonotype richness than memory subsets. Based on pairwise subsampling, the degree of clonotype sharing among donors was expected to be affected by sequencing depth. Clonotypes shared by all four sorted-subset donors showed higher generation probabilities than non-shared clonotypes. Sampling was limited to blood, and TCR repertoires in tissue likely differ from TCR repertoires in blood. Rarefaction of sorted-subset datasets indicated incomplete sequencing despite the large sequencing depth. When a few donors were compared, the shared fraction of clonotypes was about 5% for naive CD4, over 3% for naive CD8, more than 2% for memory CD4, and roughly 0.4% for memory CD8. The small number of donors limited the genetic and exposure-history diversity represented.

This clone was observed once. What this receptor recognizes is not known. Nothing much larger sits one base from this clone, and base qualities are not available. For the CD8 naive samples, CD45RO-negative cells were positively selected for CCR7, yielding a CD45RA+CCR7+ population from which TemRA cells were excluded. The donors were healthy, HIV-negative adults with no recently reported acute infections or vaccinations. Only Caucasian adults living in Nashville, Tennessee, USA were represented among the donors. Blood was obtained by leukapheresis, after which PBMCs were separated by Ficoll-Histopaque density gradient centrifugation and cryopreserved in liquid nitrogen vapor phase. Analytical flow cytometry was used to check the purity and quantity of every magnetically sorted T cell population. Genomic DNA was isolated from each sorted fraction and quantified by UV absorbance on a Nanodrop 2000c.

Using the deep immunoSEQ assay, multiplex PCR amplified TCR CDR3 regions from genomic DNA. For each cell subset, the extracted genomic DNA was distributed evenly across all wells of several immunoSEQ 96-well plates, and each plate served as one replicate. For sorted subsets, each replicate PCR was loaded with approximately 200 ng genomic DNA, equivalent to 30,000 or so T cell genomes. Purified libraries were measured with a Qubit 3.0 fluorometer, size-checked on a Bioanalyzer 2100, and measured again with the KAPA Library Quantification kit. Every immunoSEQ 96-well plate was sequenced on a separate single-read 150-cycle Illumina NextSeq 550 flow cell. In the source study's methods: Because the immunoSEQ output held only junctional sequences and lacked quality scores, the filtering could not match the filtering applied to full-length reads. To assign V/J genes and CDR3, sequences were annotated against IMGT germline references using PyIR, a Python wrapper for IgBLAST v1.9. Reads were removed for weak V/J assignments (E-value above 1e-6), missing CDR3, stop codons, out-of-frame junctions, or ambiguous translated residues. V3J clonotypes were defined as sequences sharing the same inferred V gene, J gene, and CDR3 amino acid sequence. Percentage overlap between repertoires was computed as shared unique clonotypes divided by the size of the smaller repertoire. Richness of each repertoire was evaluated using RTK rarefaction, the Chao1 estimator, and Recon v2.1 estimates of unobserved clonotypes. Generation probabilities were computed with OLGA for all TCRbeta clonotypes obtained by the gDNA method from several donors. What TCRdb holds here is the immuneACCESS table cut down to in-frame rearrangements. Part of the clones is not present; checked against another copy, under half of the missing clones reflect an unresolved V gene, and the others are unexplained. The V and J calls and clone size were taken over from that table, and D and trimming were inferred from the DNA. This sample lists 1.5 million to 2.5 million clones; over 85% were detected once. The ten largest clones take up approximately 1% of the sample.

V was cut back by 0 bases and J by 0 bases, leaving a gap of 13 bases between them. Counted from cysteine to phenylalanine, this CDR3 has 17 amino acids. Only the CDR3 DNA is retained, 51 bases long and in frame from the first base. CDR1 and CDR2 were assigned from the germline V gene as WSHSY and SAAADI. Material for sequencing was naive CD8+ T cells sorted from blood. The cell subset or site label for this specimen denotes: CD45RA+CCR7+. The clonotype was recovered from a young man in good health. The chain was built from TRBV10-2 and TRBJ2-3; possibly the D gene is TRBD2, per 6 matching bases. The nucleotides are TGCGCCAGCAGTGAGTCCCGGTTTGCGGGGAGCACAGATACGCAGTATTTT. Its translation reads: CASSESRFAGSTDTQYF.